These 8 T cell receptor beta chains share one sample of origin, sequenced in a study of control samples from healthy donors and cancer patients. TCRdb's copy holds only in-frame clones and misses some; the assay was immunoSEQ multiplex PCR. The table has 150,000 to 160,000 clones, just under 95% seen once. Sequencing used blood. Every receptor here comes from a man aged 35 to 55 in good health.

The chain recombines TRBV2 with TRBJ1-2; 11 bases fit TRBD1. Trimming removed 9 bases from V and 7 bases from J; junction bases left unmatched: 4. CDR1 and CDR2 from the germline V gene are SNHLY and FYNNEI. This CDR3 comprises 12 residues. The CDR3 spells CARGQGAGGYTF. The CDR3 nucleotides are TGTGCCAGAGGACAGGGGGCGGGTGGCTACACCTTC. Using reference TRBV2 and TRBJ1-2 for the parts outside the CDR3, the full variable domain is EPEVTQTPSHQVTQMGQEVILRCVPISNHLYFYWYRQILGQKVEFLVSFYNNEISEKSEIFDDQFSVERPDGSNFTLKIRSTKLEDSAMYFCARGQGAGGYTFGSGTRLTVV.

The chain links TRBV28 to TRBJ1-1; 8 nucleotides align to TRBD1. The CDR3 consists of 14 residues. Germline V gives CDR1 MDHEN, CDR2 SYDVKM. V lost 5 bases, J lost 12 bases, and 14 bases stayed unmatched. Here the CDR3 reads CASSPRTGWGKTFF. CDR3 nucleotide sequence: TGTGCCAGCAGTCCCAGGACAGGGTGGGGCAAAACTTTCTTT.

The V gene is TRBV5-1, the J gene TRBJ2-5, with D tentatively TRBD2 (6 bases). Germline V CDR1 and CDR2: SGHRS, YFSETQ. Trimming pared 4 bases from V and 1 base from J, leaving 14 bases between. CDR3 length: 15 amino acids. The CDR3 sequence: CASSVGGFPQETQYF. The CDR3 DNA reads as TGCGCCAGCAGCGTTGGGGGGTTTCCCCAAGAGACCCAGTACTTC.

J is TRBJ1-4 and V is TRBV11-2, with TRBD1 matching 12 bases. CDR1 is SGHAT and CDR2 is FQNNGV in the germline V gene. The CDR3 has 18 residues. The trim removed 3 bases at V and 2 bases at J, leaving 7 bases unmatched. CDR3 nucleotides: TGTGCCAGCAGCTTGGACGGGACAGGGGGCGTCACTAATGAAAAACTGTTTTTT. It is translated as CASSLDGTGGVTNEKLFF.

The V and J genes are TRBV9 and TRBJ2-7, with 9 positions matching TRBD1. Trimming at V came to 3 bases and at J to 5 bases, leaving 9 bases not matched to a gene. CDR1 SGDLS and CDR2 YYNGEE come from the germline V gene. The CDR3 is 15 residues long. In nucleotides, the CDR3 is TGTGCCAGCAGCGAGACCGGGACAGGGACCCACGAGCAGTACTTC. Residues: CASSETGTGTHEQYF.

The chain joins TRBV7-9 to TRBJ1-2; D not certain. Trimming left V 4 bases short and J 5 bases short, with 20 bases between. Germline assignment: CDR1 SEHNR and CDR2 FQNEAQ (reference sequence). The CDR3 runs to 16 residues. The CDR3 nucleotides read TGTGCCAGCAGCTCCGGACGGACTACGGCCCCTTATGGCTACACCTTC. This codes for CASSSGRTTAPYGYTF.

V is TRBV18 and J is TRBJ1-5; D not certain. V was pared by 3 bases and J by 1 base, with 19 bases between. The CDR3 runs to 18 residues. Looked up from germline, CDR1 is KGHSH and CDR2 is LQKENI. The CDR3 nucleotides are TGTGCCAGCTCACCTTTTCCCCGAGGACGCGGGAGCAATCAGCCCCAGCATTTT. This translates into CASSPFPRGRGSNQPQHF.

This clone was seen once. This chain joins TRBV5-1 and TRBJ1-2; D remains ambiguous. Germline values: CDR1 SGHRS, CDR2 YFSETQ. This CDR3 contains 14 residues. V lost 1 base, J lost 2 bases, and 9 bases lay in between. CDR3 residues: CASSLTFLNYGYTF. The CDR3 region has the DNA TGCGCCAGCAGCTTGACCTTTCTCAACTATGGCTACACCTTC.